This T cell receptor beta chain is from a study of esophageal squamous cell carcinoma under preoperative chemotherapy. TCRdb used MiXCR to reprocess the PCR reads, holding one entry per CDR3 protein. The sample shows around 12,000 distinct CDR3 sequences, around half of them seen only once. Stated time point: before preoperative PTX-NDP chemotherapy. With 2 bases removed from V and 10 bases from J, the gap between germline ends came to 12 bases. Germline loops: CDR1 MNHEY, CDR2 SVGAGI. The CDR3 spans 13 residues. This chain connects TRBV6-5 to TRBJ2-1, with a weak D call TRBD1 (5 bases). The origin of this receptor is a human donor with esophageal squamous cell carcinoma. The donor label of this sample is uncertain. Sample collection occurred from a patient given preoperative chemotherapy. The CDR3 reads CASSYAGSYEQFF. CDR3 DNA sequence: TGTGCCAGCAGTTACGCAGGGTCCTACGAGCAGTTCTTC.